The next 32 T cell receptor beta chains were all read from a single sample in a study of CD8 T cells in ankylosing spondylitis. TCRdb re-derived calls from the 5' RACE reads in MiXCR, one entry per CDR3 protein. The sample records roughly 40,000 distinct CDR3 sequences, less than 3% being singletons. What was sequenced was blood, either unsorted or a sorted T cell fraction (not recorded which). These receptors were taken from a male donor with ankylosing spondylitis or in good health (not recorded which).

This clonotype came up many times. The chain recombines TRBV9 with TRBJ2-1, with D maybe TRBD2 (6 bases). This CDR3 contains 13 residues. Trimming took 5 bases from V and 10 from J, leaving 16 bases between them. Germline V CDR1 and CDR2: SGDLS, YYNGEE. CDR3 sequence reads: CASSEAGFGEQFF. The CDR3 region has the DNA TGTGCCAGCAGTGAGGCGGGGTTTGGGGAGCAGTTCTTC.

This clonotype was seen many times. The chain combines TRBV9 with TRBJ1-1; TRBD1 matches 9 bases. This CDR3 has 17 amino acids. With V trimmed by 2 bases and J by 1 base, 9 bases remained unmatched. Germline-derived CDR1 and CDR2 are SGDLS and YYNGEE. The CDR3 DNA is TGTGCCAGCAGCGTCGGGACAGGGTTTAGCCAGAACACTGAAGCTTTCTTT. Translating it yields CASSVGTGFSQNTEAFF. Filled out from reference TRBV9 and TRBJ1-1, the complete variable domain reads DSGVTQTPKHLITATGQRVTLRCSPRSGDLSVYWYQQSLDQGLQFLIQYYNGEERAKGNILERFSAQQFPDLHSELNLSSLELGDSALYFCASSVGTGFSQNTEAFFGQGTRLTVV.

V gene TRBV9 combines with J gene TRBJ2-3, with D perhaps TRBD1 (5 bases). V dropped 0 bases and J dropped 3 bases, with 14 bases sitting between them. Germline CDR1 SGDLS, CDR2 YYNGEE. CDR3 length: 16 amino acids. This chain's CDR3 is CASSVAGGKGTDTQYF. CDR3 sequence (DNA): TGTGCCAGCAGCGTAGCGGGCGGAAAGGGGACAGATACGCAGTATTTT.

This clonotype was recorded many times. The chain recombines TRBV9 with TRBJ1-1, with 7 nucleotides matching TRBD1. The V gene end was trimmed by 4 bases and the J gene end by 3 bases; junction bases not matched to a gene: 9. The germline CDR1 and CDR2 sequences are SGDLS and YYNGEE. The CDR3 runs to 15 residues. The CDR3 DNA sequence: TGTGCCAGCAGCCCCCAGGGAGGGGGCCACACTGAAGCTTTCTTT. This translates into CASSPQGGGHTEAFF. The complete variable domain, with remaining parts taken from reference TRBV9 and TRBJ1-1, reads DSGVTQTPKHLITATGQRVTLRCSPRSGDLSVYWYQQSLDQGLQFLIQYYNGEERAKGNILERFSAQQFPDLHSELNLSSLELGDSALYFCASSPQGGGHTEAFFGQGTRLTVV.

A few counts support this clonotype. The chain employs TRBV9 and TRBJ2-1, with a tentative D call TRBD2 (5 bases). Germline V gene sequence: CDR1 SGDLS, CDR2 YYNGEE. The CDR3 spans 16 residues. Between the trimmed V and J ends, which lost 0 bases and 0 bases, there was a span of 10 bases. CDR3 sequence reads: CASSVGQRSSYNEQFF. The CDR3, as DNA: TGTGCCAGCAGCGTAGGCCAGCGGAGCTCCTACAATGAGCAGTTCTTC.

This clonotype was counted ten times or more. The rearrangement uses TRBV9 and TRBJ2-7; TRBD1 matches at 10 bases. Germline-derived CDR1 and CDR2 are SGDLS and YYNGEE. The CDR3 covers 14 residues. V dropped 0 bases and J dropped 6; count of bases not matched to a gene: 3. The CDR3 DNA sequence: TGTGCCAGCAGCGTAGGACAGGGGGCGAGCGAGCAGTACTTC. Its translation is CASSVGQGASEQYF.

In this sample, this clonotype turned up many times. The chain joins TRBV9 to TRBJ2-3, with D possibly TRBD1 on 6 matching bases. This CDR3 is 15 amino acids long. CDR1 and CDR2 (germline): SGDLS, YYNGEE. Trimming took off 3 bases at V and 3 bases at J, with 14 bases between the two ends. CDR3 residues: CASSARSRGTDTQYF. The CDR3 DNA sequence: TGTGCCAGCAGCGCCCGTAGTAGGGGGACAGATACGCAGTATTTT.

This clonotype was recorded at least ten times. This rearrangement joins TRBV9 to TRBJ2-3, with TRBD2 matching 7 bases. This CDR3 comprises 16 residues. CDR1 is SGDLS and CDR2 is YYNGEE in the germline V gene. V shed 1 base and J 2 bases; nucleotides not matched to a gene: 7. CDR3: CASSVLGGSFTDTQYF. The CDR3 DNA is TGTGCCAGCAGCGTACTGGGCGGGAGTTTCACAGATACGCAGTATTTT.

This clonotype was counted at least ten times. The CDR3 nucleotides read TGTGCCAGCAGCCCTTCCGGGACAGGAACCTACAATGAGCAGTTCTTC. It encodes CASSPSGTGTYNEQFF. The chain uses TRBV9 and TRBJ2-1, with 8 bases matching TRBD1. Germline V CDR1 and CDR2: SGDLS, YYNGEE. The V segment lost 4 bases and the J segment 2 bases; nucleotides outside the gene matches: 8. CDR3 length: 16 amino acids.

This clonotype was seen many times. CDR3 sequence reads: CASSVEQGGVADTQYF. In DNA form, the CDR3 reads TGTGCCAGCAGCGTAGAACAGGGTGGCGTCGCAGATACGCAGTATTTT. The rearrangement joins TRBV9 to TRBJ2-3; a possible D gene is TRBD1 (6 bases). From germline, CDR1 is SGDLS and CDR2 YYNGEE. This CDR3 comprises 16 residues. Trimming cost V 0 bases and J 4 bases, with 15 bases left between them. The entire variable domain, with the rest obtained from reference TRBV9 and TRBJ2-3, is as follows: DSGVTQTPKHLITATGQRVTLRCSPRSGDLSVYWYQQSLDQGLQFLIQYYNGEERAKGNILERFSAQQFPDLHSELNLSSLELGDSALYFCASSVEQGGVADTQYFGPGTRLTVL.

This clonotype was observed at least ten times. J is TRBJ1-6 and V is TRBV9; D unresolved. Germline loops: CDR1 SGDLS, CDR2 YYNGEE. The CDR3 totals 17 residues. Trimming pared 0 bases from V and 9 bases from J, leaving 19 bases between. The CDR3 reads CASSVASRTDGGSPLHF. The CDR3 DNA sequence: TGTGCCAGCAGCGTAGCTTCTAGGACGGACGGCGGTTCACCCCTCCACTTT.

This clonotype was detected ten times or more. This sequence joins TRBV9 and TRBJ2-1; 13 bases map to TRBD2. Trimming at V came to 4 bases and at J to 7 bases, leaving 14 bases not matched to a gene. The CDR3 totals 18 residues. Germline CDR1 and CDR2: SGDLS and YYNGEE. The chain's CDR3 is CASSFPAGGTSGINEQFF. The DNA of the CDR3 is TGTGCCAGCAGCTTCCCTGCGGGGGGGACTAGCGGGATTAATGAGCAGTTCTTC.

This clonotype was detected ten times or more. This sequence joins TRBV9 and TRBJ2-1; a possible D gene is TRBD2 (5 bases). Germline V gene sequence: CDR1 SGDLS, CDR2 YYNGEE. The CDR3 is made up of 16 amino acids. V was pared by 4 bases and J by 7 bases, with 21 bases between. CDR3: CASSRLGAGTSNEQFF. The CDR3 DNA is TGTGCCAGCAGCCGCCTGGGCGCGGGCACTTCAAATGAGCAGTTCTTC.

This clonotype was seen many times. The V call is TRBV9, the J call TRBJ2-5; the D is unclear. The CDR3 has 16 amino acids. The V and J ends lost 0 bases and 5 bases respectively, with 17 bases between them. Germline V gene lookup returns CDR1 SGDLS and CDR2 YYNGEE. CDR3 DNA: TGTGCCAGCAGCGTAGGCTTGGGTAATGCACGCGAGACCCAGTACTTC. Encoded protein: CASSVGLGNARETQYF. The full variable domain, rest sourced from reference TRBV9 and TRBJ2-5, is DSGVTQTPKHLITATGQRVTLRCSPRSGDLSVYWYQQSLDQGLQFLIQYYNGEERAKGNILERFSAQQFPDLHSELNLSSLELGDSALYFCASSVGLGNARETQYFGPGTRLLVL.

This clonotype was detected ten times or more. The chain recombines TRBV9 with TRBJ2-2, with 7 bases aligning to TRBD2. Unmatched junction bases numbered 3, after V lost 0 bases and J lost 1 base. Germline assignment: CDR1 SGDLS and CDR2 YYNGEE. The CDR3 runs to 16 residues. CDR3: CASSVAPSGNTGELFF. DNA of the CDR3: TGTGCCAGCAGCGTAGCTCCTAGCGGGAACACCGGGGAGCTGTTTTTT.

The sample holds many counts of this clonotype. The gene calls are TRBV9 and TRBJ2-5; TRBD2 matches at 9 bases. V shed 4 bases and J 2 bases; nucleotides not matched to a gene: 9. Germline CDR1 SGDLS, CDR2 YYNGEE. The CDR3 extends over 16 amino acids. CDR3 DNA sequence: TGTGCCAGCAGCCCAGGACTAGCGAAATTACAAGAGACCCAGTACTTC. It translates to CASSPGLAKLQETQYF.

The chain joins TRBV9 to TRBJ2-1, with TRBD1 identical over 7 bases. V was clipped by 4 bases and J by 6 bases; unmatched bases: 10. Germline CDR1 SGDLS, CDR2 YYNGEE. The CDR3 loop spans 15 amino acids. In DNA, the CDR3 is TGTGCCAGCAGCAAAACCGGGACAGAGGTCAATGAGCAGTTCTTC. The encoded protein is CASSKTGTEVNEQFF. Using reference TRBV9 and TRBJ2-1 for the parts outside the CDR3, the full variable domain is DSGVTQTPKHLITATGQRVTLRCSPRSGDLSVYWYQQSLDQGLQFLIQYYNGEERAKGNILERFSAQQFPDLHSELNLSSLELGDSALYFCASSKTGTEVNEQFFGPGTRLTVL.

The table lists this clonotype with many counts. This sequence joins TRBV9 and TRBJ1-1, with a tentative D call TRBD1 (6 bases). Trimming shortened V by 4 bases and J by 0 bases, and 19 bases separated the two germline ends. The germline gives CDR1 SGDLS, CDR2 YYNGEE. This CDR3 comprises 17 residues. The CDR3 region is CASSPRGGGHLNTEAFF. Written as DNA, the CDR3 is TGTGCCAGCAGCCCGAGGGGGGGAGGACACTTGAACACTGAAGCTTTCTTT.

This clonotype was seen ten or more times. J is TRBJ2-7 and V is TRBV9, with TRBD2 identical over 10 bases. Germline V gene data show CDR1 as SGDLS and CDR2 as YYNGEE. The V segment lost 4 bases and the J segment 3 bases; nucleotides outside the gene matches: 7. The CDR3 is made up of 15 amino acids. CDR3 in amino acids: CASSPQAGGFYEQYF. The DNA for the CDR3 is TGTGCCAGCAGCCCCCAAGCGGGAGGGTTCTACGAGCAGTACTTC. The full variable domain, with the rest looked up from reference TRBV9 and TRBJ2-7, is DSGVTQTPKHLITATGQRVTLRCSPRSGDLSVYWYQQSLDQGLQFLIQYYNGEERAKGNILERFSAQQFPDLHSELNLSSLELGDSALYFCASSPQAGGFYEQYFGPGTRLTVT.

This clonotype was detected ten times or more. The rearrangement joins TRBV9 to TRBJ2-2; a weak D match, TRBD2 (6 bases). Germline lookup yields CDR1 SGDLS and CDR2 YYNGEE. Trimming removed 2 bases from V and 5 bases from J, with 13 bases in between. The CDR3 contains 15 residues. CDR3 in amino acids: CASSVGGSHTGELFF. The CDR3 bases are TGTGCCAGCAGCGTTGGAGGGAGTCATACCGGGGAGCTGTTTTTT.

This clonotype showed up many times. The chain is built from TRBV9 and TRBJ2-4; the D gene is possibly TRBD2 (6 bases). This CDR3 is built from 16 residues. The V end lost 1 base, the J end lost 2 bases, and 13 bases lay between the germline ends. CDR1 and CDR2 from the germline V gene are SGDLS and YYNGEE. The CDR3 spells CASSVWSGSSKNIQYF. CDR3 nucleotides: TGTGCCAGCAGCGTATGGTCCGGGAGTTCCAAAAACATTCAGTACTTC.

This clonotype showed up many times. This sequence joins TRBV9 and TRBJ2-5; D is perhaps TRBD1 (6 bases). The V end lost 2 bases, the J end lost 4 bases, and 9 bases lay between the germline ends. This CDR3 region has 13 residues. Germline CDR1 is SGDLS and CDR2 is YYNGEE. CDR3 DNA sequence: TGTGCCAGCAGCGTCCGGGACACAGAGACCCAGTACTTC. It yields the protein CASSVRDTETQYF.

The sample holds many counts of this clonotype. This chain's CDR3 is CASSPRGLGEQYF. The CDR3 DNA reads as TGTGCCAGCAGCCCAAGGGGACTGGGCGAGCAGTACTTC. V usage is TRBV9 and J usage is TRBJ2-7, with D perhaps TRBD2 (6 bases). CDR3 length: 13 residues. The ends were cut back, 4 bases at V and 6 bases at J, with 14 bases in the middle. CDR1 and CDR2 (germline): SGDLS, YYNGEE. Based on the CDR3 plus reference TRBV9 and TRBJ2-7, the full variable domain is DSGVTQTPKHLITATGQRVTLRCSPRSGDLSVYWYQQSLDQGLQFLIQYYNGEERAKGNILERFSAQQFPDLHSELNLSSLELGDSALYFCASSPRGLGEQYFGPGTRLTVT.

This clonotype was observed many times. This chain joins TRBV9 and TRBJ1-2; 10 bases line up with TRBD1. V was pared by 2 bases and J by 7 bases, with 5 bases of the junction left unmatched. The CDR3 spans 14 residues. CDR1 is SGDLS, CDR2 YYNGEE, per germline. The CDR3 sequence: CASSVGTGELGYTF. CDR3 nucleotides: TGTGCCAGCAGCGTCGGGACAGGGGAGCTTGGCTACACCTTC.

This clonotype occurred many times. The chain combines TRBV9 with TRBJ2-7, with 9 bases that match TRBD1. Trimming took 4 bases from V and 2 from J; bases not matched to a gene: 7. The CDR3 sequence is 15 residues long. The germline V gene has CDR1 SGDLS and CDR2 YYNGEE. The CDR3 bases are TGTGCCAGCAGCCCCCGGGGACAGGGACCCTACGAGCAGTACTTC. Translated, it gives CASSPRGQGPYEQYF.

This clonotype was observed at least ten times. The gene calls are TRBV9 and TRBJ2-5; either TRBD1 or TRBD2 may fit D (5 bases each). The V end was cut by 3 bases, the J end by 5 bases, with 17 bases between. The CDR3 runs 15 residues. Germline values: CDR1 SGDLS, CDR2 YYNGEE. CDR3 nucleotide sequence: TGTGCCAGCAGCGGCACCGGGACCAGCACGGAGACCCAGTACTTC. Amino acids: CASSGTGTSTETQYF.

At least ten counts were recorded for this clonotype. The chain combines TRBV9 with TRBJ1-2; 9 bases agree with TRBD1. Germline V CDR1 and CDR2: SGDLS, YYNGEE. The CDR3 is 13 amino acids. V lost 4 bases to trimming and J lost 5 bases; unmatched junction nucleotides: 3. The DNA for the CDR3 is TGTGCCAGCAGCACTGGGACAGGGTATGGCTACACCTTC. Protein product: CASSTGTGYGYTF. The full variable domain, completed using reference TRBV9 and TRBJ1-2, is DSGVTQTPKHLITATGQRVTLRCSPRSGDLSVYWYQQSLDQGLQFLIQYYNGEERAKGNILERFSAQQFPDLHSELNLSSLELGDSALYFCASSTGTGYGYTFGSGTRLTVV.

In this sample, this clonotype turned up many times. The gene calls are TRBV9 and TRBJ2-2, with D perhaps given as TRBD1 or TRBD2 (5 bases each). Per germline, CDR1 SGDLS and CDR2 YYNGEE. V was cut by 0 bases and J by 4 bases, with 10 bases left in between. CDR3 length: 15 amino acids. CDR3 in DNA: TGTGCCAGCAGCGTAGGAGGGGATGGCACCGGGGAGCTGTTTTTT. Protein product: CASSVGGDGTGELFF.

This chain uses TRBV9 with TRBJ2-3; 11 bases are a match to TRBD2. Germline CDR1 reads SGDLS; CDR2 reads YYNGEE. This CDR3 spans 18 amino acids. Losses at the gene ends were 0 bases for V and 1 base for J; bases not matched to a gene: 7. The CDR3 region is CASSVGPGTSGGTDTQYF. As DNA, the CDR3 is TGTGCCAGCAGCGTAGGCCCCGGGACTAGCGGCGGCACAGATACGCAGTATTTT.

This clonotype was counted many times. The V and J genes are TRBV9 and TRBJ2-2; 11 bases match TRBD1. With 5 bases clipped from V and 6 bases from J, the junction kept 9 bases outside the gene matches. Germline lookup yields CDR1 SGDLS and CDR2 YYNGEE. The CDR3 spans 16 residues. The CDR3 spells CASREAGQGAAGELFF. The CDR3 DNA is TGTGCCAGCAGAGAAGCTGGACAGGGGGCAGCCGGGGAGCTGTTTTTT.

This clonotype was found many times. The genes are TRBV9 and TRBJ2-7, with 9 nucleotides matching TRBD2. With 7 bases clipped from V and 6 bases from J, the junction kept 8 bases outside the gene matches. The CDR3 runs to 13 residues. Germline loops: CDR1 SGDLS, CDR2 YYNGEE. CDR3: CASGASGVSEQYF. Here the CDR3 DNA reads TGTGCCAGCGGTGCTAGCGGGGTGAGCGAGCAGTACTTC.

This clonotype was recorded many times. The V and J genes are TRBV9 and TRBJ2-7; the match to TRBD1 covers 7 bases. Unmatched junction bases numbered 3, after V lost 5 bases and J lost 1 base. Germline CDR1 SGDLS, CDR2 YYNGEE. This CDR3 comprises 13 residues. CDR3 coding DNA: TGTGCCAGCAGTTCGGGACAGTCCTACGAGCAGTACTTC. Residues: CASSSGQSYEQYF. Based on the CDR3 plus reference TRBV9 and TRBJ2-7, the full variable domain is DSGVTQTPKHLITATGQRVTLRCSPRSGDLSVYWYQQSLDQGLQFLIQYYNGEERAKGNILERFSAQQFPDLHSELNLSSLELGDSALYFCASSSGQSYEQYFGPGTRLTVT.